This T cell receptor (beta chain) originates from a study of blood T cell repertoires in COVID-19. About the research overall: Samples of COVID-19 (acute and convalescent) were obtained from the United States, Italy and Spain. Sample material is recorded as cDNA or gDNA derived from T cells, B-cell-depleted T cells, or PBMCs.

How the authors handled the data: Amplification of reference gene primers provided the estimated nucleated cell counts. The assay was immunoSEQ multiplex PCR, and TCRdb's table has in-frame clones only and misses some. V, J and clone size were drawn from that table, and D and trimming were deduced from the DNA. The sample lists 210,000 or so clones; approximately 90% were seen once. The V end was cut by 4 bases, the J end by 1 base, with 10 bases between. The CDR3 extends over 14 amino acids. Per the germline V gene, CDR1 is ENHRY and CDR2 is SYGVKD. The sequencing sample was made of peripheral blood. The receptor comes from a middle-aged woman with acute or convalescent COVID-19. The rearrangement links TRBV10-3 to TRBJ1-1, with TRBD1 as a possible D gene (6 bases). Here the CDR3 DNA reads TGTGCCATCAGTGCACAGGGTTCGAACACTGAAGCTTTCTTT. Protein: CAISAQGSNTEAFF.